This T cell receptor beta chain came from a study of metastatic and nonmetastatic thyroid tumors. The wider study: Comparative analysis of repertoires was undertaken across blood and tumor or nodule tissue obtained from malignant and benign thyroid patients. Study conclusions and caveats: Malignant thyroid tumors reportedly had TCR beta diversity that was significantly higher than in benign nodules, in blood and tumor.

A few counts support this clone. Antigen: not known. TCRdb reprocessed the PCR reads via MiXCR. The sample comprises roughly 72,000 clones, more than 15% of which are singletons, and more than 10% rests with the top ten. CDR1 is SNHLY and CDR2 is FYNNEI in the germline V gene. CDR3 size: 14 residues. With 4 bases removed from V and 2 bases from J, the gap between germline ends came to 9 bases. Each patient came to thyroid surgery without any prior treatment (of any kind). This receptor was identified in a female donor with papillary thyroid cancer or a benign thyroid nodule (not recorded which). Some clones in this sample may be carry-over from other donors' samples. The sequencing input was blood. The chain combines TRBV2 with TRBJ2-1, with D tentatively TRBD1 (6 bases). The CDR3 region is CASSGGGPYNEQFF. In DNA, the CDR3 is TGTGCCAGCAGTGGAGGGGGACCCTACAATGAGCAGTTCTTC.